This TCR delta chain was captured in a study of gamma-delta chains in newborns, infants, children. Study background: Innate gammadelta T cells reportedly expand polyclonally right after birth, driven by microbial exposure, per the title.

Germline values: CDR1 GEAIGNYY, CDR2 EKD. There are 17 residues in the CDR3. To note about this clone: A much larger clone differs by one base, so this may be a read error. In the same sample, other DNA sequences code for this CDR3.

TCRdb made new clone calls on the reads using CATT. This sample carries about 5,700 delta-chain clones, 0.42% of them seen once, and the ten largest clones take around 15%. The chain combines TRDV2 with TRDJ1; 8 nucleotides align to TRDD3. This clonotype was sampled from a child who was a newborn, infant or young child, either healthy, febrile or measles-vaccinated (not recorded which). The material sequenced was blood. CDR3 coding DNA: TGTGCCTGTGACACCGTATGGGGGATGCCGTACACTGATAAACTCATCTTT. This codes for CACDTVWGMPYTDKLIF.